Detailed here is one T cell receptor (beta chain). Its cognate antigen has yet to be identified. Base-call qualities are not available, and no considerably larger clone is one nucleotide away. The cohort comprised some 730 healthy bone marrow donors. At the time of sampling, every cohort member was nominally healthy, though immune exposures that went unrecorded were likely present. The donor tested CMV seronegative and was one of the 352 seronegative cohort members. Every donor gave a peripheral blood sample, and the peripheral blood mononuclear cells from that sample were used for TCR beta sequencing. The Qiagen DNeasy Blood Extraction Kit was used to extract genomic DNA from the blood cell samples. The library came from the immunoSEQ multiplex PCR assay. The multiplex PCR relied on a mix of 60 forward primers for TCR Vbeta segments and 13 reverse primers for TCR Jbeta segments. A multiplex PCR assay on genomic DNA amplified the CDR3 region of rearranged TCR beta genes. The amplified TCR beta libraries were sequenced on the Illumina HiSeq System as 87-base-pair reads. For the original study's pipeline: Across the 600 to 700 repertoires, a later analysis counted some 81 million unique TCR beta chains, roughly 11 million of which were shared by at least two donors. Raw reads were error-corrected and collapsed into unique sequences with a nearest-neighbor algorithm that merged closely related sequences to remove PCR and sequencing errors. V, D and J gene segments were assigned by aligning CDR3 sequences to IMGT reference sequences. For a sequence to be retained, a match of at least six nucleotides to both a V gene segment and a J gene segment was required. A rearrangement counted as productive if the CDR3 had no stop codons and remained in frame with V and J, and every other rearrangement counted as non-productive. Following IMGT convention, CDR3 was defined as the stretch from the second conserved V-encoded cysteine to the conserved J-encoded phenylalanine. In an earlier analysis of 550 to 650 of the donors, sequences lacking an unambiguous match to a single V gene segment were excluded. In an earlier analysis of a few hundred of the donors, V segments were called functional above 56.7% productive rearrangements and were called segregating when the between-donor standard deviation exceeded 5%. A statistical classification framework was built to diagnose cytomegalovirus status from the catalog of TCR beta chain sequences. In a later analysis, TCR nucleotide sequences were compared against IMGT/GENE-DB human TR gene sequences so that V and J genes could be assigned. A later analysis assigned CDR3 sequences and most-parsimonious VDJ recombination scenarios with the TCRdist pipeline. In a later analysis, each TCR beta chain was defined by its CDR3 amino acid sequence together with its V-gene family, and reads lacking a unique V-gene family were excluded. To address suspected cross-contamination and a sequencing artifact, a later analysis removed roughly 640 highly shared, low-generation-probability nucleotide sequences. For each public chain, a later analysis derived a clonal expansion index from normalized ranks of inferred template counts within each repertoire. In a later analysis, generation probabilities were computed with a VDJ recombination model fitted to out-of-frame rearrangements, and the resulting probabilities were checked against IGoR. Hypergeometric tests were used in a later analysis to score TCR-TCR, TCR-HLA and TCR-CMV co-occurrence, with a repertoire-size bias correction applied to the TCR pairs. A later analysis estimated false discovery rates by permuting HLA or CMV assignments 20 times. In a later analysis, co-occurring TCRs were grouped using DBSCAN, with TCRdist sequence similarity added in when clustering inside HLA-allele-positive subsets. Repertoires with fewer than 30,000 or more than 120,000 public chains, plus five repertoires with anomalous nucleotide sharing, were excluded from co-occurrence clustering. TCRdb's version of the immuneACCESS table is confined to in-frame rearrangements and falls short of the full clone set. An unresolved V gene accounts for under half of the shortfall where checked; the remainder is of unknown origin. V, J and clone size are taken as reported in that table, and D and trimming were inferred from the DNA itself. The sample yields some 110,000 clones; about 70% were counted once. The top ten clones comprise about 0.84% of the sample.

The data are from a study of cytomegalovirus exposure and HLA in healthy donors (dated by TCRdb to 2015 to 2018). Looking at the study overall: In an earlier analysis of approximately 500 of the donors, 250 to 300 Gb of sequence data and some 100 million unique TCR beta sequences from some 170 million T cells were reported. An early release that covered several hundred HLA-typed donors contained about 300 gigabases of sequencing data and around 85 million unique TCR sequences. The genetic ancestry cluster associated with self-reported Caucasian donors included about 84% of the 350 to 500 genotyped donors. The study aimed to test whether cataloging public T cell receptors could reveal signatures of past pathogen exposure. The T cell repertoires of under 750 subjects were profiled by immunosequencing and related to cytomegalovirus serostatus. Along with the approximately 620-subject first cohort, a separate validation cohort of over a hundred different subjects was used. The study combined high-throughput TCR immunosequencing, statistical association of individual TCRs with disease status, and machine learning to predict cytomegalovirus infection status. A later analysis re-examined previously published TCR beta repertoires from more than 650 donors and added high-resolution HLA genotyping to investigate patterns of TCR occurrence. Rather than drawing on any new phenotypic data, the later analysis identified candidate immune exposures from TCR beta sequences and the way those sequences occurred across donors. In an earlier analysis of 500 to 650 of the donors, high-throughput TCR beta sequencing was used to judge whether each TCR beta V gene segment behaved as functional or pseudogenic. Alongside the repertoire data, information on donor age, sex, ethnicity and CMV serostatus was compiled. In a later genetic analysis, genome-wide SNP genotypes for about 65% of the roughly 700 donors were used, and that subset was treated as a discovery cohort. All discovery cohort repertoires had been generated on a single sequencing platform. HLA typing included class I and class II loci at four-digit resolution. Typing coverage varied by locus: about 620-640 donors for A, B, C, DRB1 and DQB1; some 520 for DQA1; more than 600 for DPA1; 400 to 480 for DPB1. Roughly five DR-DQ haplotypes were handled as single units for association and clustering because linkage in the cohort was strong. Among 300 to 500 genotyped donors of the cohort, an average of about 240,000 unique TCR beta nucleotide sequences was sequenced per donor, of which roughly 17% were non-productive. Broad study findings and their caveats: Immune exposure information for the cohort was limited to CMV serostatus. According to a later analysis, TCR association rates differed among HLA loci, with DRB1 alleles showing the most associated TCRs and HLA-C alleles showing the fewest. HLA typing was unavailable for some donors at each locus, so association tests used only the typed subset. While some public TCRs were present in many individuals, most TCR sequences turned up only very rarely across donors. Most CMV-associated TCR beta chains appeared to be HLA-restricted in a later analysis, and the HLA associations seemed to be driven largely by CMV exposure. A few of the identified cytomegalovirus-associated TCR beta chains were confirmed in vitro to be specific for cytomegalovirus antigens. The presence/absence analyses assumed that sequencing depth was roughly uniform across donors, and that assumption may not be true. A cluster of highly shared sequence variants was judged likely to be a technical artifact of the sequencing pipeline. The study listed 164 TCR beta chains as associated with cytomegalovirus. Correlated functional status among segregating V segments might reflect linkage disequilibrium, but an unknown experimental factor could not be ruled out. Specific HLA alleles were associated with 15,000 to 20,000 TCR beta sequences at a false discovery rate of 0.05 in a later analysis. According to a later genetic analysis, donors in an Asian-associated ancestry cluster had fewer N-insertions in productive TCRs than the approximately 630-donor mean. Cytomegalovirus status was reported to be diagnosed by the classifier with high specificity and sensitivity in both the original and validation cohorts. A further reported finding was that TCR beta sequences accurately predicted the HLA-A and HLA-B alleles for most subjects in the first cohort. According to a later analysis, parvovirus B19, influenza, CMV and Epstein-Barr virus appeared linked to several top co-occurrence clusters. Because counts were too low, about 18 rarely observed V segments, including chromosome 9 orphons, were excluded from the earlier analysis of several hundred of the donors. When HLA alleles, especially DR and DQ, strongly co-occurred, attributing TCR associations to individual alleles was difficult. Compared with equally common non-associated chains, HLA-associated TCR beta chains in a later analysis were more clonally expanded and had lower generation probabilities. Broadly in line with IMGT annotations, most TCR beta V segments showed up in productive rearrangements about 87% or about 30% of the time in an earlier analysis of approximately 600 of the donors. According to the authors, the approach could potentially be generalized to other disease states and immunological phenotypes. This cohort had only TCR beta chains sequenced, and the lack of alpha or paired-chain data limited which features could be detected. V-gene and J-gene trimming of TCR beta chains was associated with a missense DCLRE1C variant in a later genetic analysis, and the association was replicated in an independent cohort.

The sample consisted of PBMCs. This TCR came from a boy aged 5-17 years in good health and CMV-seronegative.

Here is the DNA: TGTGCCAGCAGTAGAGCGGGGGCCAAACAAGAGACCCAGTACTTC. This sequence encodes CASSRAGAKQETQYF. The rearranged chain carries TRBV2 and TRBJ2-5; 8 junctional bases match TRBD2. Via the germline V gene, CDR1 is SNHLY and CDR2 FYNNEI. For this chain, trimming is 5 bases at the V end and 2 bases at the J end, and the number of junction bases without a gene match is 7. The CDR3 covers 15 residues, taking in both the cysteine and the phenylalanine. The kept DNA is CDR3 alone, 45 bases in frame from the first base.